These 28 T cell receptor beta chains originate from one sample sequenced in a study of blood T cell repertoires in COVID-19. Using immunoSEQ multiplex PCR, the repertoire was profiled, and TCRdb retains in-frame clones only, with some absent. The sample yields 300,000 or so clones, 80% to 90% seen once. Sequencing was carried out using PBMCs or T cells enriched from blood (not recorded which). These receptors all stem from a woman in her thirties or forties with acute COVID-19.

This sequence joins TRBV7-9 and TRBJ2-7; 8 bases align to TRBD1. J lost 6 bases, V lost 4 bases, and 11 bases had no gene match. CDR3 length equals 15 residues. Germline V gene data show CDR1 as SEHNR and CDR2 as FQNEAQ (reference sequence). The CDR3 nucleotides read TGTGCCAGCAGCTCCGGGACAGGCTTCTTCTCCGAGCAGTACTTC. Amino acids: CASSSGTGFFSEQYF. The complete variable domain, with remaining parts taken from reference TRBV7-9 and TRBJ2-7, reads DTGVSQNPRHKITKRGQNVTFRCDPISEHNRLYWYRQTLGQGPEFLTYFQNEAQLEKSRLLSDRFSAERPKGSFSTLEIQRTEQGDSAMYLCASSSGTGFFSEQYFGPGTRLTVT.

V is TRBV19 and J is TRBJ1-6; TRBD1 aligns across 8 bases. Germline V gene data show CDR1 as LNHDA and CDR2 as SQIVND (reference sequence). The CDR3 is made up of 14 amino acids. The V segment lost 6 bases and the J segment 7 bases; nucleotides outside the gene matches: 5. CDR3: CASRPGQGNSPLHF. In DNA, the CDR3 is TGTGCCAGTAGACCCGGACAGGGAAATTCACCCCTCCACTTT.

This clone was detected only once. The CDR3 reads CSVEIGFTAEQYF. The CDR3 nucleotides read TGCAGCGTTGAGATCGGGTTCACTGCCGAGCAGTACTTC. This chain uses TRBV29-1 with TRBJ2-7; D is undetermined. The V and J ends lost 3 bases and 6 bases respectively, with 15 bases between them. The CDR3 has 13 amino acids. Germline CDR1 reads SQVTM; CDR2 reads ANQGSEA.

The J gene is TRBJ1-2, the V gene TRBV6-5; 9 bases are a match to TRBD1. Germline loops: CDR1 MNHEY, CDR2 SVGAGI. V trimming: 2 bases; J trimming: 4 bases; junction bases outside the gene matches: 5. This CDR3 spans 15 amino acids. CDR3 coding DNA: TGTGCCAGCAGTTACAGGGGGACAGGGAGCTATGGCTACACCTTC. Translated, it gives CASSYRGTGSYGYTF.

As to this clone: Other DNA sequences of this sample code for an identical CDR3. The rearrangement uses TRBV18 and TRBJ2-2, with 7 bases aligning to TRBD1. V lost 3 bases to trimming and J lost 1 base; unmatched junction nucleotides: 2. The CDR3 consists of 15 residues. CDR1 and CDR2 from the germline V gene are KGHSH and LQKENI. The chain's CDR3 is CASSPRQGNTGELFF. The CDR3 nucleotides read TGTGCCAGCTCACCTCGACAGGGGAACACCGGGGAGCTGTTTTTT.

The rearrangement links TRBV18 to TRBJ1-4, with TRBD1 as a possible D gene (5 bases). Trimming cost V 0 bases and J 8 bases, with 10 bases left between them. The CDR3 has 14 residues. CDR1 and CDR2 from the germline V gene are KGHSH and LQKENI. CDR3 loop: CASSPPGASEKLFF. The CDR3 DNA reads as TGTGCCAGCTCACCACCAGGGGCGAGCGAAAAACTGTTTTTT.

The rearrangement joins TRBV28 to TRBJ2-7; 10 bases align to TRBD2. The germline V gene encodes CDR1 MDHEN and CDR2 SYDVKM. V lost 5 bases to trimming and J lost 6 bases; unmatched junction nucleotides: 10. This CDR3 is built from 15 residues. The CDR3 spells CASSPSGRASGEQYF. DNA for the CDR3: TGTGCCAGCAGTCCCAGCGGGAGGGCCTCCGGCGAGCAGTACTTC. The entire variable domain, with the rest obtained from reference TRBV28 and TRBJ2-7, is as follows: DVKVTQSSRYLVKRTGEKVFLECVQDMDHENMFWYRQDPGLGLRLIYFSYDVKMKEKGDIPEGYSVSREKKERFSLILESASTNQTSMYLCASSPSGRASGEQYFGPGTRLTVT.

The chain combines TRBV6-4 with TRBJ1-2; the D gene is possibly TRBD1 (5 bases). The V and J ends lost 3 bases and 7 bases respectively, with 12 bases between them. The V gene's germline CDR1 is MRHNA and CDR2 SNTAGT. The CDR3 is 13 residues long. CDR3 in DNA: TGTGCCAGCAGTGAAACAGGAACGGGTGGCTACACCTTC. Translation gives CASSETGTGGYTF.

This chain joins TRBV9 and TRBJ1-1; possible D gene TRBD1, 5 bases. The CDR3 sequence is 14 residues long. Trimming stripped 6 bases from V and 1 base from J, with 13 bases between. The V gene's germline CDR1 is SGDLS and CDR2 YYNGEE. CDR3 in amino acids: CASTPHRPNTEAFF. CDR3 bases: TGTGCCAGCACGCCTCACAGGCCGAACACTGAAGCTTTCTTT. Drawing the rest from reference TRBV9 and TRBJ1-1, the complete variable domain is DSGVTQTPKHLITATGQRVTLRCSPRSGDLSVYWYQQSLDQGLQFLIQYYNGEERAKGNILERFSAQQFPDLHSELNLSSLELGDSALYFCASTPHRPNTEAFFGQGTRLTVV.

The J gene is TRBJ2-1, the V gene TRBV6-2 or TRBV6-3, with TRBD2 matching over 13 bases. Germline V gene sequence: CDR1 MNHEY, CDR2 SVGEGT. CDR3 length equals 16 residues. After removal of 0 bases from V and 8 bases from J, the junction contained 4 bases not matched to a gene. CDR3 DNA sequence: TGTGCCAGCAGTTACTCGAGACTAGCGGGAGGCTATGAGCAGTTCTTC. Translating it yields CASSYSRLAGGYEQFF.

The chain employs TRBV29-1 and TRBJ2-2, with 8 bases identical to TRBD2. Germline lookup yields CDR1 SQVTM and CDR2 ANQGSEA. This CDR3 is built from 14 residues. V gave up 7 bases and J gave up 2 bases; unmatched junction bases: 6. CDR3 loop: CSARTSRNTGELFF. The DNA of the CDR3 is TGCAGCGCCAGGACTAGCAGAAACACCGGGGAGCTGTTTTTT.

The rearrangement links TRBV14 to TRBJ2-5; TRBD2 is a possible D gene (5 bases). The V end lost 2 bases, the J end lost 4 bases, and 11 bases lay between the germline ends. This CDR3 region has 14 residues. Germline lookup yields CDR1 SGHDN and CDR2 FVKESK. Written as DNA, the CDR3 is TGTGCCAGCAGCCAATGGACTGGCATAGAGACCCAGTACTTC. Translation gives CASSQWTGIETQYF.

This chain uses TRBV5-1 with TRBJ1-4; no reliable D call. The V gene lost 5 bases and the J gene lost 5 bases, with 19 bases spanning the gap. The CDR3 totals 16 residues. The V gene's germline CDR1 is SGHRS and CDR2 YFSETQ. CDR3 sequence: CASRLAAAPPNEKLFF. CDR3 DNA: TGCGCCAGCAGGCTGGCGGCCGCCCCGCCAAATGAAAAACTGTTTTTT.

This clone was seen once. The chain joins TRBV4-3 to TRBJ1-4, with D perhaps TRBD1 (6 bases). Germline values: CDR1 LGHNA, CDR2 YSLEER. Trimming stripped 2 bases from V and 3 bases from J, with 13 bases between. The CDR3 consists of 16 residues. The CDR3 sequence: CASSQHNRAANEKLFF. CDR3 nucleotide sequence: TGCGCCAGCAGCCAACACAACAGGGCTGCTAATGAAAAACTGTTTTTT.

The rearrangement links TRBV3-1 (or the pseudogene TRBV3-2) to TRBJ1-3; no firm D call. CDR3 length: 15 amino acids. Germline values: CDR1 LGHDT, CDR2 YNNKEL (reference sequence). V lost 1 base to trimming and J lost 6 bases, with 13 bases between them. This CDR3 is CASSQAVTVKNTIYF. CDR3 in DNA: TGTGCCAGCAGCCAAGCGGTTACCGTCAAAAACACCATATATTTT.

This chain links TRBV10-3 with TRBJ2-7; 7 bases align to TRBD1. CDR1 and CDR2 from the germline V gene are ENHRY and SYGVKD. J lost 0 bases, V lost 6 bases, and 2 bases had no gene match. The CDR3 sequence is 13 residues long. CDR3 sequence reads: CAIRGTDSYEQYF. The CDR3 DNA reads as TGTGCCATCAGGGGGACAGACTCCTACGAGCAGTACTTC.

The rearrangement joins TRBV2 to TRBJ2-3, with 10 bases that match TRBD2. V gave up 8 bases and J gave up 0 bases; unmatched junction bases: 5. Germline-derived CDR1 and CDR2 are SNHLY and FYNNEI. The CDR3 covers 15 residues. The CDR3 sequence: CASGGTSASTDTQYF. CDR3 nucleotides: TGTGCCAGCGGAGGGACTAGCGCGAGCACAGATACGCAGTATTTT.

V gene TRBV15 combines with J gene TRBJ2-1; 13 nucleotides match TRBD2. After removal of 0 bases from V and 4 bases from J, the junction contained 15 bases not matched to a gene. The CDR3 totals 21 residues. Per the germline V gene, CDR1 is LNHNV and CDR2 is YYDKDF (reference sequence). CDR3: CATSRDLSGLAGARRYNEQFF. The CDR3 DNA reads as TGTGCCACCAGCAGAGATTTGTCCGGACTAGCGGGGGCACGGCGGTACAATGAGCAGTTCTTC.

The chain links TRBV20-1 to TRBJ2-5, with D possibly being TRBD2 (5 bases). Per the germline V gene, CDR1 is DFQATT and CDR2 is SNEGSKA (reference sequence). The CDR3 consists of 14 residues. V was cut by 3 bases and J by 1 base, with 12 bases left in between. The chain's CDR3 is CSASDTGLQETQYF. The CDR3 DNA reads TGCAGTGCTAGTGATACCGGACTCCAAGAGACCCAGTACTTC.

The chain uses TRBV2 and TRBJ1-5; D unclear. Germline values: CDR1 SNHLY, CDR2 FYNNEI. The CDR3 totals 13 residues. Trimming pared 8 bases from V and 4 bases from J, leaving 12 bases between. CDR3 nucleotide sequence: TGTGCCAGCCTACGGGAACGGAATCAGCCCCAGCATTTT. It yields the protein CASLRERNQPQHF.

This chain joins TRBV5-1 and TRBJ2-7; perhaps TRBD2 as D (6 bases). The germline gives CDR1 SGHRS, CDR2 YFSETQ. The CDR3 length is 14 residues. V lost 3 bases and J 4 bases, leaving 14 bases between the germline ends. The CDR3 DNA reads TGCGCCAGCAGCTCCTCGGGGGACGGGTACGAGCAGTACTTC. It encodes CASSSSGDGYEQYF. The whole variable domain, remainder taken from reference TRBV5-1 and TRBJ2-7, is KAGVTQTPRYLIKTRGQQVTLSCSPISGHRSVSWYQQTPGQGLQFLFEYFSETQRNKGNFPGRFSGRQFSNSRSEMNVSTLELGDSALYLCASSSSGDGYEQYFGPGTRLTVT.

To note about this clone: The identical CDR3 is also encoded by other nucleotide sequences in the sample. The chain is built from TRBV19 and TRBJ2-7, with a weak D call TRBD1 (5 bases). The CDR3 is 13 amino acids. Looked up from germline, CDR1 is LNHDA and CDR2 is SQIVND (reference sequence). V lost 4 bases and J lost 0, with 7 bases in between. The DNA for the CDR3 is TGTGCCAGTAGTACAACAGGCTCCTACGAGCAGTACTTC. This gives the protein CASSTTGSYEQYF. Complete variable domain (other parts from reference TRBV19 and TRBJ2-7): DGGITQSPKYLFRKEGQNVTLSCEQNLNHDAMYWYRQDPGQGLRLIYYSQIVNDFQKGDIAEGYSVSREKKESFPLTVTSAQKNPTAFYLCASSTTGSYEQYFGPGTRLTVT.

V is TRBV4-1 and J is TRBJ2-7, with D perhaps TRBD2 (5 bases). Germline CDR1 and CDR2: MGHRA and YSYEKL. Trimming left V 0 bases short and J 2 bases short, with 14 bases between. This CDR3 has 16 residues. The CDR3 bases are TGCGCCAGCAGCCAAGATATTTCGGGGTTGCCCTACGAGCAGTACTTC. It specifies CASSQDISGLPYEQYF.

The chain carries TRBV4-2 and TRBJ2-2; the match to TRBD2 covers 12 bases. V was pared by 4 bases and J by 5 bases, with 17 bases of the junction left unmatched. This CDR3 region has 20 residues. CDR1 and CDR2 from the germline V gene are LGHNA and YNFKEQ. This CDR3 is CASSPYLASGGVVYTGELFF. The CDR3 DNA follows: TGTGCCAGCAGCCCATATTTGGCTAGCGGGGGGGTCGTCTATACCGGGGAGCTGTTTTTT.

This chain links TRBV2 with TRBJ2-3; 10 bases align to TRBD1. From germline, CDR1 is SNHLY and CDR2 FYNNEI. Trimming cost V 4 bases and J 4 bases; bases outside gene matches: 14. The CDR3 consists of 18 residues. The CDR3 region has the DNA TGTGCCAGCAGTGTAGCTGGTATGGGACAGGGGTTGGCAGATACGCAGTATTTT. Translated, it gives CASSVAGMGQGLADTQYF.

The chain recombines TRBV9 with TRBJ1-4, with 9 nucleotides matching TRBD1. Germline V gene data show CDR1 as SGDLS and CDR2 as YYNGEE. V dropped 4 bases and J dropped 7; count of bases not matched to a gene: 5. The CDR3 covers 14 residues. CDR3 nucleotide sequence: TGTGCCAGCAGCTCCGGACAGGGGATTGAAAAACTGTTTTTT. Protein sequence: CASSSGQGIEKLFF.

The CDR3 DNA follows: TGTGCCAGCAGCTTAGCCGCTCTCGGGCAGCCCCAGCATTTT. It translates to CASSLAALGQPQHF. This chain uses TRBV7-2 with TRBJ1-5; D gene ambiguous. The CDR3 consists of 14 residues. Trimming left V 0 bases short and J 7 bases short, with 10 bases between. Per the germline V gene, CDR1 is SGHTA and CDR2 is FQGNSA.

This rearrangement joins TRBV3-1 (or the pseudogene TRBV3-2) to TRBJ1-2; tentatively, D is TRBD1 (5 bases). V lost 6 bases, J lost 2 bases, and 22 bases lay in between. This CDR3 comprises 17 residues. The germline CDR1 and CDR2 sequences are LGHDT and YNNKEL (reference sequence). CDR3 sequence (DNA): TGTGCCAGCAGTCCCCTGCAGGGCCAAAACTCAAACTATGGCTACACCTTC. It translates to CASSPLQGQNSNYGYTF.